This T cell receptor (beta chain) appears in the sequencing data of a study of T-cell memory formation after mild COVID-19. TCRdb independently ran MiXCR on the 5' RACE reads; one entry per CDR3 protein. The table records fewer than 700,000 distinct CDR3 sequences, about 20% of them present only once. This clonotype was detected a few times. The material sequenced was PBMCs or a T cell subset sorted from them (not recorded which). The clonotype comes from an adult woman who had mild COVID-19 (a few samples of this study predate the infection). Cell type and time point are not known.

CDR3 DNA: TGTGCCAGCAGTGCCGCCGGACTGGCCCGGACAGATACGCAGTATTTT. This codes for CASSAAGLARTDTQYF. The V and J genes are TRBV6-1 and TRBJ2-3, with a possible D match to TRBD2 (5 bases). Trimming took 4 bases from V and 3 from J, leaving 17 bases between them. This CDR3 region has 16 residues. CDR1 and CDR2 from the germline V gene are MNHNS and SASEGT.